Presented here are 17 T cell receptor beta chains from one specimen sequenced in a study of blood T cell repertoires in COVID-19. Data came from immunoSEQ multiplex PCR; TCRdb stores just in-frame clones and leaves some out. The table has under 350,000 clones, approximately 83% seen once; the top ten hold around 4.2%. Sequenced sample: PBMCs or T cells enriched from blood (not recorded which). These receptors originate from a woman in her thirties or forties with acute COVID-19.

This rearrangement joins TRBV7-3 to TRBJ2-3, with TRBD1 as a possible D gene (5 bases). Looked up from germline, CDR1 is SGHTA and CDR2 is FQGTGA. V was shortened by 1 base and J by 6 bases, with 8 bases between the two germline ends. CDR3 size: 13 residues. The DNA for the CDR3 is TGTGCCAGCAGCTTAAGCAGGGATGATACGCAGTATTTT. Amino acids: CASSLSRDDTQYF.

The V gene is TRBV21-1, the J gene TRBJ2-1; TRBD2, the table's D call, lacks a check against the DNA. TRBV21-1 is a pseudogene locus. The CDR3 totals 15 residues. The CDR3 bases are TGTGCCAGCAGCAAGGGAGGGAACCCCTACAATGAGCAGTTCTTC. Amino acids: CASSKGGNPYNEQFF.

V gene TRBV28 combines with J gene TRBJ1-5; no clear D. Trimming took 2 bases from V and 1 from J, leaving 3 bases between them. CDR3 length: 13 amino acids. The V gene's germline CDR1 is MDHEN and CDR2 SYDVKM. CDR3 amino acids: CASSLLSNQPQHF. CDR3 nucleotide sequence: TGTGCCAGCAGTTTACTCAGCAATCAGCCCCAGCATTTT.

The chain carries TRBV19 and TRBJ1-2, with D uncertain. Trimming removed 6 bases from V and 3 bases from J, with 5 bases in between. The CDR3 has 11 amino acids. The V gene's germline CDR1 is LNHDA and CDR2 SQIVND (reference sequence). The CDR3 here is CASRRDYGYTF. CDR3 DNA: TGTGCCAGTAGACGAGACTATGGCTACACCTTC.

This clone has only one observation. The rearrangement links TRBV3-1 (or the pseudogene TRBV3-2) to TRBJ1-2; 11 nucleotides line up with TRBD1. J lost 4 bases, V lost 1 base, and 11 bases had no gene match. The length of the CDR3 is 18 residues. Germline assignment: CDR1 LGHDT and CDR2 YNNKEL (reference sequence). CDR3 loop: CASSQGGTGGILIYGYTF. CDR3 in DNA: TGTGCCAGCAGCCAAGGGGGGACAGGGGGGATCCTCATCTATGGCTACACCTTC.

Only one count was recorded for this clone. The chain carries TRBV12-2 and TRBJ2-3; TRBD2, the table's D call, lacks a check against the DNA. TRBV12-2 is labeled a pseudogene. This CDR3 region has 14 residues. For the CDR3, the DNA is TGTGCAAGTCGCTTAGGAGGGGGGGCAGATACGCAGTATTTT. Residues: CASRLGGGADTQYF.

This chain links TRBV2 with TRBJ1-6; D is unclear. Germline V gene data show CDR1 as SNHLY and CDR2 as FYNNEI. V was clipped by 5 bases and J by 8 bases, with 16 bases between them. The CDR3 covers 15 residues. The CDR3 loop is CASSTEAATYSPLHF. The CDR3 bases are TGTGCCAGCAGTACGGAGGCGGCTACCTATTCACCCCTCCACTTT.

CDR3 protein: CASSPARPTGDTQYF. Here the CDR3 DNA reads TGTGCCAGCAGCCCCGCTAGGCCGACGGGGGATACGCAGTATTTT. The V call is TRBV3-1 (or the pseudogene TRBV3-2), the J call TRBJ2-3, with TRBD2 as a possible D gene (5 bases). The CDR3 totals 15 residues. V lost 4 bases, J lost 6 bases, and 17 bases lay in between. Germline V gives CDR1 LGHDT, CDR2 YNNKEL (reference sequence).

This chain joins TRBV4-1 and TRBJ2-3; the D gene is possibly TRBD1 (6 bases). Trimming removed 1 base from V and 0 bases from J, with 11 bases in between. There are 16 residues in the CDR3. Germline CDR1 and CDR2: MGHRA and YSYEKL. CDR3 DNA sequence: TGCGCCAGCAGCCAAGGACAGGCTCCTAGCACAGATACGCAGTATTTT. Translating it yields CASSQGQAPSTDTQYF.

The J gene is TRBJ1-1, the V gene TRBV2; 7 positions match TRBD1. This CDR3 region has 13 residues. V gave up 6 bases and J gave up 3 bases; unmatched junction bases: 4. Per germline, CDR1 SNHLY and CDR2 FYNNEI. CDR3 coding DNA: TGTGCCAGCAGGAGGGACAGTTACACTGAAGCTTTCTTT. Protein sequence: CASRRDSYTEAFF.

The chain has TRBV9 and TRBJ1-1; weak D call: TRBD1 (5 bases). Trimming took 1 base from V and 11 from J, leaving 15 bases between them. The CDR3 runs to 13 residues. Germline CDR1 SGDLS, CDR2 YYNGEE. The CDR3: CASSVSDTLGAFF. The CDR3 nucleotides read TGTGCCAGCAGCGTATCGGACACCTTGGGGGCTTTCTTT.

CDR3 DNA sequence: TGTGCCAGCAGAGCGGGACTCAATCAGCCCCAGCATTTT. The encoded protein is CASRAGLNQPQHF. The chain has TRBV6-5 and TRBJ1-5; D perhaps matches TRBD1 (5 bases). The V gene lost 6 bases and the J gene lost 3 bases, with 9 bases spanning the gap. CDR3 length equals 13 residues. CDR1 is MNHEY and CDR2 is SVGAGI in the germline V gene.

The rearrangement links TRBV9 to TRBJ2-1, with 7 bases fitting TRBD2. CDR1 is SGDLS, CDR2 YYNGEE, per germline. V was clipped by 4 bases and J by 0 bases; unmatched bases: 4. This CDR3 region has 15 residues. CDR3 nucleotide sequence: TGTGCCAGCAGCTCAGCGGGGATCTCCTACAATGAGCAGTTCTTC. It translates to CASSSAGISYNEQFF.

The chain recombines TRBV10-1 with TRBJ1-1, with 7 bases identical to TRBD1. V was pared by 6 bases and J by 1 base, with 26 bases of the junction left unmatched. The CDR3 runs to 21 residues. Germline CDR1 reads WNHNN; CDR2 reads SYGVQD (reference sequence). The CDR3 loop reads CASRLWTGFVDVVRWNTEAFF. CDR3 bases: TGCGCCAGCAGACTTTGGACAGGTTTCGTAGACGTCGTAAGATGGAACACTGAAGCTTTCTTT.

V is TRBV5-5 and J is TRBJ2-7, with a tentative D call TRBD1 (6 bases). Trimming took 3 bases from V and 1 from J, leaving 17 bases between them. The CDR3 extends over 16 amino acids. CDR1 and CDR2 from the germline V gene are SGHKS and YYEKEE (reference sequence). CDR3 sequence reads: CASSYRDVGGSYEQYF. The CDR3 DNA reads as TGTGCCAGCAGCTACAGGGACGTTGGAGGATCCTACGAGCAGTACTTC.

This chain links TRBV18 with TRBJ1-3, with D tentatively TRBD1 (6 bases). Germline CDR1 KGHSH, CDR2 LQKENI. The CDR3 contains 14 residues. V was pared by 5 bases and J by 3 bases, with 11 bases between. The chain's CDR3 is CASSTQGYGNTIYF. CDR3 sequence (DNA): TGTGCCAGCTCAACTCAGGGGTATGGAAACACCATATATTTT. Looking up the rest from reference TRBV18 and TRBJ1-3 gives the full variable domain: NAGVMQNPRHLVRRRGQEARLRCSPMKGHSHVYWYRQLPEEGLKFMVYLQKENIIDESGMPKERFSAEFPKEGPSILRIQQVVRGDSAAYFCASSTQGYGNTIYFGEGSWLTVV.

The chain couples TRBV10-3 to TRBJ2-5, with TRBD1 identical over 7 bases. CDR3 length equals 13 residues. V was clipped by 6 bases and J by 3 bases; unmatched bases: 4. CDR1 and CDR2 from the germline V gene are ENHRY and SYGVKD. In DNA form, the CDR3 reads TGTGCCATCAGCCACGGGACAGAAGAGACCCAGTACTTC. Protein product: CAISHGTEETQYF.